The text below deals with one TCR beta chain. The source of the sample is a study of preoperative IRX-2 immunotherapy in early breast cancer. Treatment specified: preoperative locoregional IRX-2 cytokine immunotherapy. The table came from immunoSEQ multiplex PCR; TCRdb's copy has only in-frame clones and leaves some out. The sample contains tens of thousands of clones, approximately 84% of which appear only once. V lost 9 bases and J 4 bases, leaving 13 bases between the germline ends. The germline V gene has CDR1 LNHDA and CDR2 SQIVND (reference sequence). CDR3 length: 14 amino acids. The TCR comes from a human donor with breast cancer. This chain uses TRBV19 with TRBJ1-6; the D gene is possibly TRBD1 (6 bases). Sequencing used lymph node tissue, obtained before IRX-2 immunotherapy. CDR3 nucleotides: TGTGCCAGCCGACGGGACAAGTATAATTCACCCCTCCACTTT. It codes for CASRRDKYNSPLHF. Full variable domain (remainder filled in from reference TRBV19 and TRBJ1-6): DGGITQSPKYLFRKEGQNVTLSCEQNLNHDAMYWYRQDPGQGLRLIYYSQIVNDFQKGDIAEGYSVSREKKESFPLTVTSAQKNPTAFYLCASRRDKYNSPLHFGNGTRLTVT.